This T cell receptor (beta chain) was observed in a study of shared clonotypes between healthy human individuals. Study conclusions and caveats: Clonotype sharing across several donors was observed for around 5.1% of naive CD4 clonotypes.

Note on this clone: Its specificity is not known.

Clones were read by immunoSEQ multiplex PCR, and TCRdb kept only the in-frame ones, dropping some. The profile shows about 380,000 clones, about 97% of them singletons. V lost 1 base, J lost 4 bases, and 8 bases lay in between. The CDR3 is made up of 12 amino acids. Germline V gene sequence: CDR1 GTSNPN, CDR2 SVGIG (reference sequence). V and J are TRBV30 and TRBJ2-7; D is unclear. Sequenced input: memory CD8+ T cells sorted from blood. Noted subset: CD45RO+ cells pooled with CCR7-negative TemRA cells. This receptor was identified in a man aged 25-40 years in good health. The CDR3 DNA reads as TGTGCCTGGAGTGGCCAGCTTTACGAGCAGTACTTC. It codes for CAWSGQLYEQYF.